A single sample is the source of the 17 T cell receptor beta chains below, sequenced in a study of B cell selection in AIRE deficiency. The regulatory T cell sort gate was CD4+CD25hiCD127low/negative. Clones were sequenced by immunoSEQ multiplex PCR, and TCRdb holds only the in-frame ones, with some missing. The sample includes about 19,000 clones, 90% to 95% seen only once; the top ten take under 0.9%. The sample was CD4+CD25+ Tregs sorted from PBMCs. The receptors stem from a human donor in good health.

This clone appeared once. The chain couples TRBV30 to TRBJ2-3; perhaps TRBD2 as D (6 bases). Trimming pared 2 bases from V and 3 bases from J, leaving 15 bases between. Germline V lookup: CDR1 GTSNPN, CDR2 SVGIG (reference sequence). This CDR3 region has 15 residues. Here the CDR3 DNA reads TGTGCCTGGAGTCCGTACGGGAGTGGTACAGATACGCAGTATTTT. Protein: CAWSPYGSGTDTQYF.

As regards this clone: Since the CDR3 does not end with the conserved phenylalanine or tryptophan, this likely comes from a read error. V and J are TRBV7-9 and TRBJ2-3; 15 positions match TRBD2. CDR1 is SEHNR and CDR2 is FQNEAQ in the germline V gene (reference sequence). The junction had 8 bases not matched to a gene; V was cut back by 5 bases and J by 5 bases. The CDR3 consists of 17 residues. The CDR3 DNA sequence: TGTGCCAGCAGCAATGGACTAGCGGGAGGGGCCGGAGATACGCAGTATCTT. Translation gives CASSNGLAGGAGDTQYL.

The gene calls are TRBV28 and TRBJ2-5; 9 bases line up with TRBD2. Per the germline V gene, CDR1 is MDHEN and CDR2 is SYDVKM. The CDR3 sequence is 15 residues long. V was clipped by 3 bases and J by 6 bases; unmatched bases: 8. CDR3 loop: CASSFHAGGGKTQYF. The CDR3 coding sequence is TGTGCCAGCAGTTTCCATGCGGGAGGGGGAAAGACCCAGTACTTC.

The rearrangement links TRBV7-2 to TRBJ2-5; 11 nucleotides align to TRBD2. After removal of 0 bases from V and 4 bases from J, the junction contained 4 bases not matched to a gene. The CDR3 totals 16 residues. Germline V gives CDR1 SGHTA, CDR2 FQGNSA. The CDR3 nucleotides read TGTGCCAGCAGCTTAGCGCGACTAGCGGGAACAGAGACCCAGTACTTC. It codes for CASSLARLAGTETQYF. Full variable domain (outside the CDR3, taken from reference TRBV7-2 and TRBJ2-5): GAGVSQSPSNKVTEKGKDVELRCDPISGHTALYWYRQSLGQGLEFLIYFQGNSAPDKSGLPSDRFSAERTGGSVSTLTIQRTQQEDSAVYLCASSLARLAGTETQYFGPGTRLLVL.

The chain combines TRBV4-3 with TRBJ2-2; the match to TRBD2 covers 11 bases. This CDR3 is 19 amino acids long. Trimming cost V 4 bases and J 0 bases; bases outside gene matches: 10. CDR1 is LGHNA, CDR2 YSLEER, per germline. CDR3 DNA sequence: TGCGCCAGCAGCCTCTTCCCCTTGGGACTAGCGGCGAACACCGGGGAGCTGTTTTTT. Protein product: CASSLFPLGLAANTGELFF.

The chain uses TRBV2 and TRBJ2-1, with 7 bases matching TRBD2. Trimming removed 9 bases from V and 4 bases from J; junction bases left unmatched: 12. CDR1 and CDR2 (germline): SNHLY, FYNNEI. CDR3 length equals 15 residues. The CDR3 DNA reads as TGTGCCAGGCAATCCGGGACTACCCTTTACAATGAGCAGTTCTTC. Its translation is CARQSGTTLYNEQFF.

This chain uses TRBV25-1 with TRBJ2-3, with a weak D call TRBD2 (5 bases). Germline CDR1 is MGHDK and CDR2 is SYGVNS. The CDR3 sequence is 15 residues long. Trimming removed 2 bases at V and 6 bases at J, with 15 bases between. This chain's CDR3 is CASSETPGLADTQYF. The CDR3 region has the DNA TGTGCCAGCAGTGAAACTCCGGGATTGGCGGATACGCAGTATTTT.

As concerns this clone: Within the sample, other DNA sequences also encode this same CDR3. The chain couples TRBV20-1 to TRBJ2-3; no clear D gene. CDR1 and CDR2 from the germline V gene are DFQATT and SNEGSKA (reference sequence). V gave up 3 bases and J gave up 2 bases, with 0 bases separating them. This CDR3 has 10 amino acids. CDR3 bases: TGCAGTGCTAGCACAGATACGCAGTATTTT. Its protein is CSASTDTQYF.

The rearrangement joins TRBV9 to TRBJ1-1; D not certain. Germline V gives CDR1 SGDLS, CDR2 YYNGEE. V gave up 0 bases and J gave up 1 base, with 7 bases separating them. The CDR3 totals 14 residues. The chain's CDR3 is CASSVDPWNTEAFF. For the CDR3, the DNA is TGTGCCAGCAGCGTAGATCCATGGAACACTGAAGCTTTCTTT.

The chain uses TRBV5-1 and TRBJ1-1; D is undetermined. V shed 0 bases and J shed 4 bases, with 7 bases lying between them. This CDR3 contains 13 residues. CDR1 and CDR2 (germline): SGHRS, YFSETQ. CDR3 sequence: CASSLDSGTEAFF. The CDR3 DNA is TGCGCCAGCAGCTTGGATTCCGGCACTGAAGCTTTCTTT.

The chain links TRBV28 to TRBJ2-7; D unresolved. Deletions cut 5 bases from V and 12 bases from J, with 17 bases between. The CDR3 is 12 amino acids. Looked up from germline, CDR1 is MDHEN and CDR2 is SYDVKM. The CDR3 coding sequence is TGTGCCAGCAGTACCCCAAGCCTCGGTCCGTACTTC. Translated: CASSTPSLGPYF.

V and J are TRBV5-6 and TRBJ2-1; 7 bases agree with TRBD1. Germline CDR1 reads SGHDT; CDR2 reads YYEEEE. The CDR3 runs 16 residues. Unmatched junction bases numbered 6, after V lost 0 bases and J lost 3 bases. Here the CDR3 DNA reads TGTGCCAGCAGCTTGGCTCGGGGACAGTTCTACAATGAGCAGTTCTTC. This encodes CASSLARGQFYNEQFF.

The chain's CDR3 is CASTRVGPPDTQYF. CDR3 DNA sequence: TGCGCCAGCACCAGAGTAGGCCCTCCGGATACGCAGTATTTT. The genes are TRBV5-1 and TRBJ2-3; D remains ambiguous. This CDR3 spans 14 amino acids. The V end lost 6 bases, the J end lost 6 bases, and 17 bases lay between the germline ends. Germline values: CDR1 SGHRS, CDR2 YFSETQ.

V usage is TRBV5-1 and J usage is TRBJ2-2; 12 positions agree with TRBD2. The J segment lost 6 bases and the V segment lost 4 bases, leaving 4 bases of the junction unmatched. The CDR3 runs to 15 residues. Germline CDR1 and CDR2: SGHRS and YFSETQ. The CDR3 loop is CASSTGTSGSGELFF. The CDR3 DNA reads TGCGCCAGCAGCACCGGGACTAGCGGGTCCGGGGAGCTGTTTTTT. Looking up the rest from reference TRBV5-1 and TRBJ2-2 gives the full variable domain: KAGVTQTPRYLIKTRGQQVTLSCSPISGHRSVSWYQQTPGQGLQFLFEYFSETQRNKGNFPGRFSGRQFSNSRSEMNVSTLELGDSALYLCASSTGTSGSGELFFGEGSRLTVL.

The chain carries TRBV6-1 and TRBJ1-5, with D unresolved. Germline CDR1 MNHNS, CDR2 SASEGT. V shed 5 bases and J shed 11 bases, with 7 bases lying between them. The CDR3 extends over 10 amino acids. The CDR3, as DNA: TGTGCCAGCAGTCGCCGGACCCAGCATTTT. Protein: CASSRRTQHF.

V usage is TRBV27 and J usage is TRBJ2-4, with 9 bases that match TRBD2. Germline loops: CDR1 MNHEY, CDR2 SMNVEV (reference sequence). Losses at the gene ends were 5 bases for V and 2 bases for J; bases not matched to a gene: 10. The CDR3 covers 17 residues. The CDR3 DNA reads TGTGCCAGCAGTCTTAGGTTAGCGGGAGTTACCAAAAACATTCAGTACTTC. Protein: CASSLRLAGVTKNIQYF.

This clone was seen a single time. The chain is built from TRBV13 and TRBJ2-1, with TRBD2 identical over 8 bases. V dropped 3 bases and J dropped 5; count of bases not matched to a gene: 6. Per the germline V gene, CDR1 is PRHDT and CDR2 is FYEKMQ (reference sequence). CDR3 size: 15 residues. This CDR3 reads CASSFLAGDDNEQFF. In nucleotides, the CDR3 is TGTGCCAGCAGCTTCCTAGCGGGTGACGACAATGAGCAGTTCTTC.